Listed below are T cell receptor beta chains from one sample, sequenced in a study of molecular identifiers for immune sequencing clone quantification. TCRdb passed the PCR reads through MiXCR, listing each CDR3 protein once. The top ten hold 0.76% of the sample, which has more than 450,000 distinct CDR3 sequences, about a quarter seen once. Sample: naive CD8+ T cells from blood, with Jurkat cell RNA spiked in. The source is a human donor in good health. Some libraries in this study had Jurkat cell RNA spiked in. CDR3s include the opening cysteine and the closing phenylalanine or tryptophan. D genes are given only for firm matches. Clone size appears in some rows only: once, few, many, or a class for an expanded clone.

CDR3	DNA	length	D	V	J	size
CASSPGSPWGTDTQYF	TGTGCCAGCAGCCCAGGAAGCCCCTGGGGCACAGATACGCAGTATTTT	16	.	TRBV12-3/TRBV12-4	TRBJ2-3	many
CASSSTTPAGDPGETQYF	TGTGCCAGCAGTTCGACAACCCCAGCGGGAGATCCGGGAGAGACCCAGTACTTC	18	TRBD2	TRBV27	TRBJ2-5	many
CASSLGLKGWQSRPLAISSYEQYF	TGTGCCAGCAGCTTAGGGCTCAAGGGTTGGCAGTCCCGTCCTCTCGCTATTAGCTCCTACGAGCAGTACTTC	24	.	TRBV7-9	TRBJ2-7	.
CASTPTGFSYEQYF	TGTGCCAGCACCCCGACAGGGTTCTCCTACGAGCAGTACTTC	14	TRBD1	TRBV11-2	TRBJ2-7	.
CSVPGTDGQYF	TGCAGCGTGCCGGGGACAGACGGCCAGTACTTC	11	TRBD1	TRBV29-1	TRBJ2-5	many
CASGPSGDTDTQYF	TGTGCCAGCGGTCCGAGCGGGGACACAGATACGCAGTATTTT	14	TRBD2	TRBV7-9	TRBJ2-3	.
CASSFLVGGISTDTQYF	TGTGCCAGCAGCTTTTTAGTGGGGGGAATTAGCACAGATACGCAGTATTTT	17	.	TRBV7-2	TRBJ2-3	.
CASSQNVAGGSGELFF	TGTGCCAGCAGCCAAAACGTCGCGGGGGGCTCCGGGGAGCTGTTTTTT	16	TRBD2	TRBV7-6	TRBJ2-2	.
CASSQPPSVHEQFF	TGTGCCAGCAGCCAACCTCCTAGCGTCCATGAGCAGTTCTTC	14	.	TRBV14	TRBJ2-1	few
CASSSGSSASNEKLFF	TGTGCCAGCAGCTCCGGGTCCTCGGCATCTAATGAAAAACTGTTTTTT	16	.	TRBV13	TRBJ1-4	.
CASSQAGYEPYF	TGTGCCAGCAGCCAAGCAGGGTACGAGCCGTACTTC	12	.	TRBV4-2	TRBJ2-7	.
CASSVGTSGTKNIQYF	TGTGCCAGCAGCGTTGGGACTAGCGGGACCAAAAACATTCAGTACTTC	16	TRBD2	TRBV9	TRBJ2-4	few
CAILGGALYEQYF	TGTGCCATCCTCGGGGGGGCCCTCTACGAGCAGTACTTC	13	TRBD2	TRBV6-1	TRBJ2-7	.
CASTELVGGETQYF	TGTGCCAGTACCGAGTTGGTGGGAGGAGAGACCCAGTACTTC	14	.	TRBV7-9	TRBJ2-5	.
CASSLMGGGNGYTF	TGTGCCAGCAGTTTAATGGGAGGGGGTAATGGCTACACCTTC	14	.	TRBV12-3/TRBV12-4	TRBJ1-2	.
CASSQGTGGAETQYF	TGCGCCAGCAGCCAAGGGACAGGGGGCGCGGAGACCCAGTACTTC	15	TRBD1	TRBV4-3	TRBJ2-5	few
CASSAMSAWGSSTDTQYF	TGTGCCAGCAGCGCCATGAGCGCATGGGGTTCTAGCACAGATACGCAGTATTTT	18	.	TRBV9	TRBJ2-3	.
CSGDKQGFTDTQYF	TGCAGCGGGGATAAGCAGGGCTTCACAGATACGCAGTATTTT	14	.	TRBV29-1	TRBJ2-3	many
CASSLSAGTGRVYEQYF	TGTGCCAGCTCACTTTCAGCCGGGACAGGACGGGTCTACGAGCAGTACTTC	17	TRBD1	TRBV18	TRBJ2-7	few
CASSESPGLPTDTQYF	TGCGCCAGCAGTGAGTCTCCGGGACTACCTACAGATACGCAGTATTTT	16	TRBD2	TRBV10-1	TRBJ2-3	few
CASSPGTGYRAFF	TGTGCCAGCAGTCCCGGGACAGGGTATAGGGCTTTCTTT	13	TRBD1	TRBV27	TRBJ1-1	.
CASSEGGGTGELFF	TGTGCCAGCAGCGAGGGCGGGGGCACCGGGGAGCTGTTTTTT	14	TRBD2	TRBV9	TRBJ2-2	few
CASSEESGLVAEAFF	TGTGCCAGCAGCGAGGAATCAGGGCTGGTGGCTGAAGCTTTCTTT	15	.	TRBV5-4	TRBJ1-1	.
CASSPRSPVEPQHF	TGCGCCAGCAGCCCCAGGTCACCTGTCGAGCCCCAGCATTTT	14	.	TRBV5-1	TRBJ1-5	few
CASSQRTSTGELFF	TGTGCCAGCAGCCAAAGGACTAGCACCGGGGAGCTGTTTTTT	14	TRBD2	TRBV3-1	TRBJ2-2	.
CSVVLGDGQGFSYEQYF	TGCAGCGTTGTTCTGGGTGATGGACAGGGGTTTTCCTACGAGCAGTACTTC	17	TRBD1	TRBV29-1	TRBJ2-7	many
CASSYSPRGLISYEQYF	TGTGCCAGCAGTTATTCCCCCCGGGGACTAATCTCCTACGAGCAGTACTTC	17	TRBD2	TRBV6-2/TRBV6-3	TRBJ2-7	few
CASSLGNEIGELFF	TGTGCTAGCAGCTTAGGGAATGAGATCGGGGAGCTGTTTTTT	14	.	TRBV7-7	TRBJ2-2	.
CAWSVLSNAGELFF	TGTGCCTGGAGTGTCTTATCCAACGCCGGGGAGCTGTTTTTT	14	.	TRBV30	TRBJ2-2	many
CAWSEFNTGELFF	TGTGCCTGGAGTGAATTCAACACCGGGGAGCTGTTTTTT	13	.	TRBV30	TRBJ2-2	.
CASSETGEEQYF	TGTGCCAGCAGCGAAACAGGGGAGGAGCAGTACTTC	12	TRBD1	TRBV7-9	TRBJ2-7	few
CASSLSAYFVTGSTGELFF	TGTGCCAGCAGCTTGTCGGCTTATTTTGTCACAGGGAGCACCGGGGAGCTGTTTTTT	19	.	TRBV7-9	TRBJ2-2	.
CASGSQTRGVRDGEQFF	TGTGCTAGTGGTAGCCAAACAAGGGGCGTTAGGGACGGTGAGCAGTTCTTC	17	.	TRBV12-5	TRBJ2-1	.
CASGRALDEQYF	TGTGCCAGCGGCCGGGCCCTCGACGAGCAGTACTTC	12	.	TRBV9	TRBJ2-7	few
CASSYSSLAYEQYF	TGTGCCAGCAGTTACTCGTCGCTAGCCTACGAGCAGTACTTC	14	.	TRBV6-2/TRBV6-3	TRBJ2-7	.
CASSTGREPGNEQFF	TGTGCCAGCAGTACTGGGCGGGAGCCGGGGAATGAGCAGTTCTTC	15	TRBD2	TRBV6-2/TRBV6-3	TRBJ2-1	.
CSARAKDSWTDAQYF	TGCAGTGCTAGAGCTAAAGACAGTTGGACAGATGCGCAGTATTTT	15	.	TRBV20-1	TRBJ2-3	.
CASSVSGTRDQPQHF	TGTGCCAGCAGTGTCTCCGGGACTCGAGATCAGCCCCAGCATTTT	15	.	TRBV28	TRBJ1-5	few
CASSWAGAGYEQYF	TGTGCCAGCAGCTGGGCGGGGGCTGGCTACGAGCAGTACTTC	14	.	TRBV12-3/TRBV12-4	TRBJ2-7	.
CSFRQYYEQYF	TGCAGCTTTCGACAGTACTACGAGCAGTACTTC	11	.	TRBV29-1	TRBJ2-7	.
CASSLGDSLYGYTF	TGCGCCAGCAGCTTGGGGGACAGCCTCTATGGCTACACCTTC	14	TRBD1	TRBV5-1	TRBJ1-2	many